Below, 32 T cell receptor beta chains from the same sample are listed, as sequenced in a study of CD8 T cells in Susac syndrome. It was with random hexamers that about 0.45 to 1 ug RNA was reverse transcribed. TCRdb re-analysed the immunoSEQ multiplex PCR reads in MiXCR, keeping a single row per CDR3 protein. The sample has 150,000 to 200,000 distinct CDR3 sequences, approximately 94% seen once; the top ten hold 0.09% to 0.1%. Sequenced: CD4+ T cells from PBMCs. These receptors were obtained from a human donor with multiple sclerosis.

The chain carries TRBV12-5 and TRBJ2-5; either TRBD1 or TRBD2 may fit D (5 bases each). The CDR3 runs to 16 residues. The germline V and J ends were trimmed by 1 base and 5 bases, with 17 bases remaining between them. Germline lookup yields CDR1 LGHNT and CDR2 FRNRAP. The CDR3 loop reads CASGLGRDPLWETQYF. CDR3 DNA sequence: TGTGCTAGTGGTTTGGGCCGGGACCCGTTGTGGGAGACCCAGTACTTC.

The V and J genes are TRBV29-1 and TRBJ1-5; D perhaps matches TRBD1 (6 bases). The length of the CDR3 is 13 residues. The germline gives CDR1 SQVTM, CDR2 ANQGSEA. The V end lost 4 bases, the J end lost 4 bases, and 11 bases lay between the germline ends. CDR3 amino acids: CSVGYRDNQPQHF. Here the CDR3 DNA reads TGCAGCGTTGGTTACAGGGATAATCAGCCCCAGCATTTT. The entire variable domain, with the rest obtained from reference TRBV29-1 and TRBJ1-5, is as follows: SAVISQKPSRDICQRGTSLTIQCQVDSQVTMMFWYRQQPGQSLTLIATANQGSEATYESGFVIDKFPISRPNLTFSTLTVSNMSPEDSSIYLCSVGYRDNQPQHFGDGTRLSIL.

The chain has TRBV3-1 and TRBJ2-5; D gene ambiguous. V lost 6 bases and J lost 3, with 8 bases in between. This CDR3 is built from 12 residues. From germline, CDR1 is LGHDT and CDR2 YNNKEL (reference sequence). The chain's CDR3 is CASSLIKETQYF. In DNA, the CDR3 is TGTGCCAGCAGTCTTATTAAAGAGACCCAGTACTTC.

The chain uses TRBV5-1 and TRBJ1-1; TRBD1 matches at 8 bases. CDR1 and CDR2 from the germline V gene are SGHRS and YFSETQ. The CDR3 extends over 14 amino acids. V shed 4 bases, J shed 5 bases, and the junction held 7 bases outside the gene matches. The CDR3 DNA reads TGCGCCAGCAGCACTGGACAGGGTTGGACTGAAGCTTTCTTT. Protein: CASSTGQGWTEAFF.

This clonotype was counted a single time. This chain links TRBV27 with TRBJ2-1; D possibly matches TRBD1 or TRBD2 (5 bases each). Trimming took off 5 bases at V and 9 bases at J, with 17 bases between the two ends. The CDR3 runs 14 residues. Germline values: CDR1 MNHEY, CDR2 SMNVEV (reference sequence). CDR3: CASSTRGPIGEQFF. DNA for the CDR3: TGTGCCAGCAGTACACGGGGCCCCATCGGTGAGCAGTTCTTC.

The CDR3 DNA reads as TGTGCCAGCAGCCCCCATGGGGGGGTCACCTACGAGCAGTACTTC. Translation gives CASSPHGGVTYEQYF. The genes are TRBV7-8 and TRBJ2-7; 7 bases line up with TRBD2. V was clipped by 5 bases and J by 2 bases; unmatched bases: 9. This CDR3 spans 15 amino acids. CDR1 and CDR2 (germline): SGHVS, FQNEAQ.

This chain joins TRBV29-1 and TRBJ2-3; 14 bases agree with TRBD2. This CDR3 has 17 amino acids. Germline V lookup: CDR1 SQVTM, CDR2 ANQGSEA. J lost 0 bases, V lost 7 bases, and 9 bases had no gene match. CDR3 in amino acids: CSADGTSGRASTDTQYF. The CDR3 region has the DNA TGCAGCGCAGACGGGACTAGCGGGAGAGCTAGCACAGATACGCAGTATTTT.

The V call is TRBV5-1, the J call TRBJ2-5, with TRBD1 matching 8 bases. J gave up 2 bases and V 0 bases, and 3 bases lay outside the gene matches. This CDR3 spans 15 amino acids. CDR1 and CDR2 (germline): SGHRS, YFSETQ. CDR3 region: CASSLAGDRQETQYF. In nucleotides, the CDR3 is TGCGCCAGCAGCTTGGCCGGGGACAGGCAAGAGACCCAGTACTTC.

The chain recombines TRBV15 with TRBJ2-7; D is undetermined. With 3 bases removed from V and 3 bases from J, the gap between germline ends came to 12 bases. The germline V gene encodes CDR1 LNHNV and CDR2 YYDKDF (reference sequence). This CDR3 contains 14 residues. CDR3 region: CATSSLGPGYEQYF. For the CDR3, the DNA is TGTGCCACCAGCAGTTTAGGGCCGGGCTACGAGCAGTACTTC.

The V call is TRBV20-1, the J call TRBJ1-4; a weak D match, TRBD1 (5 bases). Germline lookup yields CDR1 DFQATT and CDR2 SNEGSKA (reference sequence). CDR3 length equals 13 residues. Deletions cut 2 bases from V and 8 bases from J, with 12 bases between. The CDR3: CSARSSGGEKLFF. CDR3 nucleotides: TGCAGTGCTAGATCCTCCGGGGGGGAAAAACTGTTTTTT.

The CDR3 reads CAWSVASEQPQHF. In nucleotides, the CDR3 is TGTGCCTGGAGTGTAGCTTCTGAACAGCCCCAGCATTTT. The chain carries TRBV30 and TRBJ1-5; no firm D call. V shed 0 bases and J shed 7 bases, with 10 bases lying between them. This CDR3 is built from 13 residues. Per germline, CDR1 GTSNPN and CDR2 SVGIG (reference sequence).

This rearrangement joins TRBV29-1 to TRBJ2-7, with D possibly matching TRBD1 (6 bases). The CDR3 spans 12 residues. Between the trimmed V and J ends, which lost 4 bases and 7 bases, there was a span of 14 bases. Germline lookup yields CDR1 SQVTM and CDR2 ANQGSEA. The CDR3, as DNA: TGCAGCGTTGTGGGCAGGGGATGGGAGCAGTACTTC. Translating gives CSVVGRGWEQYF.

V gene TRBV5-4 combines with J gene TRBJ2-1, with D possibly matching TRBD2 (6 bases). The CDR3 covers 15 residues. The V gene's germline CDR1 is SGHNT and CDR2 YYREEE (reference sequence). Trimming cost V 6 bases and J 0 bases, with 13 bases left between them. CDR3 sequence: CASISGSSSYNEQFF. The CDR3 DNA is TGTGCCAGCATTAGCGGTTCCAGCTCCTACAATGAGCAGTTCTTC. Variable domain in full (rest from reference TRBV5-4 and TRBJ2-1): ETGVTQSPTHLIKTRGQQVTLRCSSQSGHNTVSWYQQALGQGPQFIFQYYREEENGRGNFPPRFSGLQFPNYSSELNVNALELDDSALYLCASISGSSSYNEQFFGPGTRLTVL.

The chain joins TRBV12-3 or TRBV12-4 to TRBJ1-5, with 8 positions matching TRBD1. The CDR3 totals 14 residues. Trimming took 7 bases from V and 6 from J; bases not matched to a gene: 8. CDR3: CASNGQGRSQPQHF. DNA of the CDR3: TGTGCCAGCAATGGACAGGGACGGAGTCAGCCCCAGCATTTT.

The V call is TRBV7-9, the J call TRBJ1-4; D is perhaps TRBD1 (5 bases). Germline V gene lookup returns CDR1 SEHNR and CDR2 FQNEAQ (reference sequence). The CDR3 consists of 14 residues. Trimming pared 6 bases from V and 6 bases from J, leaving 14 bases between. The CDR3 coding sequence is TGTGCCAGCAGACGAGACAGTAACTATGAAAAACTGTTTTTT. Amino acids: CASRRDSNYEKLFF.

The chain has TRBV4-2 and TRBJ1-4, with 8 bases lining up with TRBD1. The ends lost 7 bases at V and 7 bases at J; junction bases unmatched: 8. Germline CDR1 reads LGHNA; CDR2 reads YNFKEQ. The CDR3 sequence is 14 residues long. CDR3 bases: TGTGCCAGCATGATAATAGGGACAGGTGAAAAACTGTTTTTT. Translation: CASMIIGTGEKLFF.

The DNA for the CDR3 is TGTGCCAGCAGGACCGGGACGATGAACACTGAAGCTTTCTTT. Translation gives CASRTGTMNTEAFF. The rearrangement uses TRBV6-5 and TRBJ1-1, with a possible D match to TRBD1 (5 bases). V lost 6 bases, J lost 0 bases, and 11 bases lay in between. The CDR3 runs 14 residues. Per the germline V gene, CDR1 is MNHEY and CDR2 is SVGAGI.

V is TRBV27 and J is TRBJ1-5, with a possible D match to TRBD1 (6 bases). The germline gives CDR1 MNHEY, CDR2 SMNVEV (reference sequence). The CDR3 has 14 residues. Trimming stripped 5 bases from V and 7 bases from J, with 15 bases between. CDR3 amino acids: CASSDPGGSQPQHF. CDR3 nucleotide sequence: TGTGCCAGCAGTGACCCCGGGGGCTCGCAGCCCCAGCATTTT.

The chain has TRBV12-3 or TRBV12-4 and TRBJ1-1, with D tentatively TRBD1 (6 bases). V was clipped by 6 bases and J by 4 bases, with 12 bases between them. The CDR3 runs to 13 residues. The CDR3 nucleotides are TGTGCCAGCAGCTACAGGGAAGGCACTGAAGCTTTCTTT. Translated: CASSYREGTEAFF.

A single count supports this clonotype. The rearrangement links TRBV12-3 or TRBV12-4 to TRBJ2-3, with 7 bases fitting TRBD2. The CDR3 extends over 16 amino acids. J gave up 0 bases and V 3 bases, and 6 bases lay outside the gene matches. The CDR3 DNA reads TGTGCCAGCAGTTTCCGCGGGAGTCCTAGCACAGATACGCAGTATTTT. This translates into CASSFRGSPSTDTQYF.

The chain recombines TRBV5-4 with TRBJ1-2; D is possibly TRBD1 (5 bases). The germline V and J ends were trimmed by 8 bases and 4 bases, with 18 bases remaining between them. The CDR3 sequence is 14 residues long. Germline V gene lookup returns CDR1 SGHNT and CDR2 YYREEE (reference sequence). For the CDR3, the DNA is TGTGCCAGTAAACCTCCGGGGCCAATCTATGGCTACACCTTC. Translation gives CASKPPGPIYGYTF.

The rearrangement uses TRBV12-3 or TRBV12-4 and TRBJ2-3; D call uncertain. The CDR3 is made up of 14 amino acids. Trimming removed 0 bases from V and 4 bases from J, with 8 bases in between. DNA for the CDR3: TGTGCCAGCAGTTTAGCCTACGGGTCAGATACGCAGTATTTT. Translated: CASSLAYGSDTQYF.

V usage is TRBV30 and J usage is TRBJ2-2; the match to TRBD2 covers 9 bases. Germline V gene sequence: CDR1 GTSNPN, CDR2 SVGIG (reference sequence). With 7 bases clipped from V and 13 bases from J, the junction kept 19 bases outside the gene matches. CDR3 length: 15 amino acids. The CDR3 sequence is CAFHPYSGSQGGLFF. CDR3 in DNA: TGTGCCTTTCATCCTTATAGCGGGAGTCAGGGAGGGCTGTTTTTT.

This chain joins TRBV2 and TRBJ1-5; TRBD1 is a possible D gene (5 bases). Trimming left V 6 bases short and J 0 bases short, with 9 bases between. Germline CDR1 SNHLY, CDR2 FYNNEI. This CDR3 spans 14 amino acids. The CDR3 protein is CASRAGLSNQPQHF. In DNA form, the CDR3 reads TGTGCCAGCAGGGCAGGGCTTAGCAATCAGCCCCAGCATTTT.

This clonotype was recorded a few times. V is TRBV12-3 or TRBV12-4 and J is TRBJ1-5; D ambiguous. The CDR3 consists of 11 residues. Trimming removed 4 bases from V and 4 bases from J, with 2 bases in between. CDR3 nucleotide sequence: TGTGCCAGCAGTTCTAATCAGCCCCAGCATTTT. Translation gives CASSSNQPQHF.

V and J are TRBV12-3 or TRBV12-4 and TRBJ2-1; D is unclear. V lost 3 bases and J lost 6, with 18 bases in between. The CDR3 runs to 16 residues. CDR3 DNA: TGTGCCAGCAGTTTCACTCAAGGTGGGATCCCCAATGAGCAGTTCTTC. Encoded protein: CASSFTQGGIPNEQFF.

This chain uses TRBV10-3 with TRBJ1-1; D gene unclear. In germline, CDR1 is ENHRY, CDR2 SYGVKD. The CDR3 spans 12 residues. V was pared by 3 bases and J by 4 bases, with 6 bases between. The CDR3 spells CAISESFTEAFF. CDR3 nucleotides: TGTGCCATCAGTGAAAGTTTCACTGAAGCTTTCTTT.

The chain joins TRBV30 to TRBJ1-2; D uncertain. Germline values: CDR1 GTSNPN, CDR2 SVGIG (reference sequence). The CDR3 totals 12 residues. Trimming stripped 4 bases from V and 4 bases from J, with 10 bases between. The CDR3 bases are TGTGCCTGGAACCCTCGTACCTATGGCTACACCTTC. This translates into CAWNPRTYGYTF.

This clonotype was recorded only once. This chain's CDR3 is CSALHTGELFF. In nucleotides, the CDR3 is TGCAGTGCTCTACACACCGGGGAGCTGTTTTTT. The rearrangement joins TRBV20-1 to TRBJ2-2; D not certain. The CDR3 spans 11 residues. Germline CDR1 reads DFQATT; CDR2 reads SNEGSKA (reference sequence). Deletions cut 5 bases from V and 3 bases from J, with 4 bases between.

V gene TRBV20-1 combines with J gene TRBJ2-7, with D unclear. The V and J ends lost 3 bases and 7 bases respectively, with 37 bases between them. Germline V lookup: CDR1 DFQATT, CDR2 SNEGSKA (reference sequence). The CDR3 totals 20 residues. CDR3 nucleotide sequence: TGCAGTGCTAGTCGTCTTCACTCCACAGCCAGAGATGCAGTCTACTGGGAGCAGTACTTC. It translates to CSASRLHSTARDAVYWEQYF.

This chain uses TRBV5-1 with TRBJ2-7; 11 bases fit TRBD2. Germline V gene lookup returns CDR1 SGHRS and CDR2 YFSETQ. Germline trimming cut 0 bases from V and 5 bases from J; bases unmatched to any gene: 10. The CDR3 is 17 residues long. The CDR3 DNA is TGCGCCAGCAGCTTGGAGACCACTAGCGGGAGTGCAAACGAGCAGTACTTC. Translating gives CASSLETTSGSANEQYF. Using reference TRBV5-1 and TRBJ2-7 for the parts outside the CDR3, the full variable domain is KAGVTQTPRYLIKTRGQQVTLSCSPISGHRSVSWYQQTPGQGLQFLFEYFSETQRNKGNFPGRFSGRQFSNSRSEMNVSTLELGDSALYLCASSLETTSGSANEQYFGPGTRLTVT.

This chain connects TRBV15 to TRBJ2-4; 9 positions match TRBD1. Germline CDR1 LNHNV, CDR2 YYDKDF (reference sequence). With V trimmed by 11 bases and J by 7 bases, 6 bases remained unmatched. This CDR3 has 12 residues. CDR3 protein: CAVSGTGNIQYF. The DNA of the CDR3 is TGTGCCGTTTCCGGGACAGGGAACATTCAGTACTTC.